A single sample is the source of the 6 T cell receptor beta chains below, sequenced in a study of blood T cells in healthy people across ages. A J-beta primer mix and a sample-barcoded 5' primer were used in a second PCR of about 7 to 11 cycles. MiXCR, applied by TCRdb to the 5' RACE reads, yields one record per CDR3 protein. The profile shows about 1.4 million distinct CDR3 sequences, around 59% of them singletons. Sequenced: blood. These receptors were taken from a man aged 18 to 30 in good health.

This clonotype was found a few times. This chain links TRBV5-1 with TRBJ2-7; D remains unclear. Germline CDR1 SGHRS, CDR2 YFSETQ. V was shortened by 4 bases and J by 2 bases, with 16 bases between the two germline ends. This CDR3 comprises 15 residues. CDR3 sequence (DNA): TGCGCCAGCAGCGTACGCACAGCTCCTGCCTACGAGCAGTACTTC. Protein sequence: CASSVRTAPAYEQYF.

The chain couples TRBV7-7 to TRBJ2-3, with D possibly being TRBD1 or TRBD2 (5 bases each). Per the germline V gene, CDR1 is SSHAT and CDR2 is FNYEAQ (reference sequence). Trimming removed 0 bases at V and 4 bases at J, with 17 bases between. There are 17 residues in the CDR3. The CDR3 region has the DNA TGTGCCAGCAGCTTAGCCTCGGGACCCCCGACGGCAGATACGCAGTATTTT. It yields the protein CASSLASGPPTADTQYF.

The rearrangement links TRBV15 to TRBJ1-2; D gene uncertain. The CDR3 is made up of 17 amino acids. Germline CDR1 reads LNHNV; CDR2 reads YYDKDF (reference sequence). V gave up 0 bases and J gave up 1 base, with 15 bases separating them. The CDR3 sequence is CATSRDLASSGNYGYTF. CDR3 nucleotides: TGTGCCACCAGCAGAGATTTGGCAAGCAGCGGTAACTATGGCTACACCTTC.

This chain links TRBV11-2 with TRBJ1-1; TRBD1 aligns across 8 bases. The CDR3 totals 17 residues. Per the germline V gene, CDR1 is SGHAT and CDR2 is FQNNGV. Unmatched junction bases numbered 12, after V lost 4 bases and J lost 2 bases. The CDR3 here is CASSWALGQGPNTEAFF. The CDR3 nucleotides read TGTGCCAGCAGCTGGGCCTTAGGACAGGGCCCTAACACTGAAGCTTTCTTT.

The rearrangement joins TRBV20-1 to TRBJ2-1; D remains ambiguous. The CDR3 spans 10 residues. Germline-derived CDR1 and CDR2 are DFQATT and SNEGSKA (reference sequence). The V and J ends lost 6 bases and 9 bases respectively, with 9 bases between them. DNA for the CDR3: TGCAGTGCGAGCGACGGTGAGCAGTTCTTC. Protein sequence: CSASDGEQFF.

This clonotype has only a few counts. This rearrangement joins TRBV7-9 to TRBJ2-7; D unclear. The CDR3 extends over 12 amino acids. V was trimmed by 5 bases and J by 2 bases, leaving 7 bases between them. Germline assignment: CDR1 SEHNR and CDR2 FQNEAQ (reference sequence). The CDR3 DNA reads TGTGCCAGCAGCGCACCGGCCTACGAGCAGTACTTC. Translating it yields CASSAPAYEQYF.